The 14 T cell receptor beta chains listed next were all sequenced from one sample in a study of OX40 agonist ivuxolimab in advanced cancers. Sequencing used immunoSEQ multiplex PCR; TCRdb keeps in-frame clones, though not all of them. Of 15,000 or so clones listed, 75% to 80% are singletons. Sequences were derived from CD4+ or CD8+ T cells sorted from blood, sampled in a trial of the OX40 agonist ivuxolimab. The receptors were gathered from an adult with an advanced solid tumor such as melanoma, head and neck, liver or kidney cancer.

The genes are TRBV13 and TRBJ2-7, with D possibly being TRBD1 (5 bases). The CDR3 covers 12 residues. The germline V gene has CDR1 PRHDT and CDR2 FYEKMQ (reference sequence). Trimming shortened V by 0 bases and J by 5 bases, and 5 bases separated the two germline ends. The CDR3 sequence: CASSLGRDEQYF. The CDR3 nucleotides are TGTGCCAGCAGCTTAGGCAGGGACGAGCAGTACTTC.

This chain links TRBV6-5 with TRBJ1-3, with no clear D. There are 11 residues in the CDR3. The germline V and J ends were trimmed by 3 bases and 3 bases, with 0 bases remaining between them. In germline, CDR1 is MNHEY, CDR2 SVGAGI. CDR3 protein: CASSYGNTIYF. CDR3 sequence (DNA): TGTGCCAGCAGTTATGGAAACACCATATATTTT.

The J gene is TRBJ2-7, the V gene TRBV2; 8 positions match TRBD1. After removal of 8 bases from V and 3 bases from J, the junction contained 15 bases not matched to a gene. The CDR3 covers 16 residues. CDR1 SNHLY and CDR2 FYNNEI come from the germline V gene. The DNA for the CDR3 is TGTGCCAGCCGGCTCTCCGAACAGGGGGGTAACTACGAGCAGTACTTC. It yields the protein CASRLSEQGGNYEQYF. Variable domain in full (rest from reference TRBV2 and TRBJ2-7): EPEVTQTPSHQVTQMGQEVILRCVPISNHLYFYWYRQILGQKVEFLVSFYNNEISEKSEIFDDQFSVERPDGSNFTLKIRSTKLEDSAMYFCASRLSEQGGNYEQYFGPGTRLTVT.

By share of the sample, this clone is large. The chain couples TRBV4-1 to TRBJ1-1; no definite D call. This CDR3 contains 13 residues. The ends were cut back, 3 bases at V and 4 bases at J, with 9 bases in the middle. From germline, CDR1 is MGHRA and CDR2 YSYEKL. The CDR3 nucleotides read TGCGCCAGCAGCCAGGCGAAGGGCACTGAAGCTTTCTTT. Its translation is CASSQAKGTEAFF.

The CDR3 region has the DNA TGCGCCAGCAGCCAAGAGATGGCTACAGGGGAGGAAAAACTGTTTTTT. Its protein product is CASSQEMATGEEKLFF. The V gene is TRBV4-3, the J gene TRBJ1-4, with TRBD1 identical over 7 bases. The CDR3 extends over 16 amino acids. The trim removed 0 bases at V and 8 bases at J, leaving 9 bases unmatched. The germline CDR1 and CDR2 sequences are LGHNA and YSLEER.

The chain couples TRBV7-2 to TRBJ2-3; 8 bases fit TRBD1. The CDR3 covers 16 residues. After removal of 3 bases from V and 3 bases from J, the junction contained 8 bases not matched to a gene. CDR1 SGHTA and CDR2 FQGNSA come from the germline V gene. In DNA, the CDR3 is TGTGCCAGCAGCTTTCCAGGGGGCAGGGGGACAGATACGCAGTATTTT. This gives the protein CASSFPGGRGTDTQYF.

V and J are TRBV9 and TRBJ1-1; 7 nucleotides agree with TRBD1. V trimming: 3 bases; J trimming: 4 bases; junction bases outside the gene matches: 3. The CDR3 spans 13 residues. Per the germline V gene, CDR1 is SGDLS and CDR2 is YYNGEE. The CDR3 DNA reads as TGTGCCAGCAGCGAATACAGGGGCACTGAAGCTTTCTTT. It codes for CASSEYRGTEAFF.

The rearrangement uses TRBV7-9 and TRBJ2-1; D tentatively fits TRBD1 or TRBD2 (5 bases each). V lost 5 bases and J 7 bases, leaving 9 bases between the germline ends. The CDR3 runs to 12 residues. CDR1 is SEHNR and CDR2 is FQNEAQ in the germline V gene (reference sequence). CDR3 nucleotides: TGTGCCAGCAGCCCCGGGGCAAATGAGCAGTTCTTC. This sequence encodes CASSPGANEQFF. Full variable domain (missing parts from reference TRBV7-9 and TRBJ2-1): DTGVSQNPRHKITKRGQNVTFRCDPISEHNRLYWYRQTLGQGPEFLTYFQNEAQLEKSRLLSDRFSAERPKGSFSTLEIQRTEQGDSAMYLCASSPGANEQFFGPGTRLTVL.

This clone is judged medium-sized (0.01 to 0.1%). The chain couples TRBV6-5 to TRBJ1-2; the D gene is possibly TRBD1 (6 bases). The germline V gene has CDR1 MNHEY and CDR2 SVGAGI. The ends were cut back, 6 bases at V and 2 bases at J, with 10 bases in the middle. The CDR3 loop spans 13 amino acids. The CDR3: CASSLDSNYGYTF. The CDR3 region has the DNA TGTGCCAGCAGCCTGGACAGCAACTATGGCTACACCTTC.

V and J are TRBV11-2 and TRBJ1-1; the D gene is possibly TRBD1 (6 bases). The V and J ends lost 5 bases and 0 bases respectively, with 22 bases between them. The CDR3 contains 18 residues. Germline V gene lookup returns CDR1 SGHAT and CDR2 FQNNGV. The DNA of the CDR3 is TGTGCCAGCAGCACAAGTCCCGGACAGAAAACCATGAACACTGAAGCTTTCTTT. This sequence encodes CASSTSPGQKTMNTEAFF.

V and J are TRBV19 and TRBJ1-2; no definite D call. In germline, CDR1 is LNHDA, CDR2 SQIVND (reference sequence). V was pared by 4 bases and J by 2 bases, with 14 bases between. CDR3 length equals 15 residues. As DNA, the CDR3 is TGTGCCAGTAGTACGACTTTAGCCGGGAACTATGGCTACACCTTC. It is translated as CASSTTLAGNYGYTF. The full variable domain, its missing parts supplied by reference TRBV19 and TRBJ1-2, is DGGITQSPKYLFRKEGQNVTLSCEQNLNHDAMYWYRQDPGQGLRLIYYSQIVNDFQKGDIAEGYSVSREKKESFPLTVTSAQKNPTAFYLCASSTTLAGNYGYTFGSGTRLTVV.

The genes are TRBV7-2 and TRBJ1-2, with 8 positions matching TRBD1. The CDR3 is 14 amino acids. Germline CDR1 is SGHTA and CDR2 is FQGNSA. With 5 bases clipped from V and 4 bases from J, the junction kept 6 bases outside the gene matches. The CDR3 region has the DNA TGTGCCAGCAGCCCGAAGACAGGGGTCTATGGCTACACCTTC. Amino acids: CASSPKTGVYGYTF.

The rearrangement uses TRBV6-6 and TRBJ2-7; D perhaps matches TRBD2 (6 bases). V was clipped by 0 bases and J by 2 bases, with 14 bases between them. The CDR3 extends over 16 amino acids. The germline CDR1 and CDR2 sequences are MNHNY and SVGAGI (reference sequence). This CDR3 reads CASSYSAGTGTYEQYF. DNA of the CDR3: TGTGCCAGCAGTTACTCGGCCGGGACTGGAACCTACGAGCAGTACTTC.

The rearrangement joins TRBV5-4 to TRBJ2-1; D might be TRBD1 (6 bases). This CDR3 spans 16 amino acids. Trimming cost V 0 bases and J 0 bases, with 10 bases left between them. Germline V gene sequence: CDR1 SGHNT, CDR2 YYREEE (reference sequence). The chain's CDR3 is CASSLDGGPSYNEQFF. For the CDR3, the DNA is TGTGCCAGCAGCTTGGATGGGGGCCCCTCCTACAATGAGCAGTTCTTC.